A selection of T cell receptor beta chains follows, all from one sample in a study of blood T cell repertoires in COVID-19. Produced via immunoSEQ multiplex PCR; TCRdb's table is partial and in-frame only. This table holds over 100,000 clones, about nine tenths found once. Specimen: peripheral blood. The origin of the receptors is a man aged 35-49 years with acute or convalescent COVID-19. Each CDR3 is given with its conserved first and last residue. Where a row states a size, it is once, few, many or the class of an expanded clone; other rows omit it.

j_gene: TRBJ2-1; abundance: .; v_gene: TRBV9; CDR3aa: CASSVALTGQGSNNEQFF
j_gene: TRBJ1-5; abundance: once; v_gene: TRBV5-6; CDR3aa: CASSRGTEYQPQHF
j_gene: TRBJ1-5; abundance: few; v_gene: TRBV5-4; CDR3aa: CASSLAGARQPQHF
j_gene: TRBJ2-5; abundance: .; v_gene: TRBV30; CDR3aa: CAWSLGQETQYF
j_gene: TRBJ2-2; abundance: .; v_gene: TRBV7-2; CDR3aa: CASSLLDRGHTGELFF
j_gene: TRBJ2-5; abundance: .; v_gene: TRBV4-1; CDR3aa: CASSQETLAADQETQYF
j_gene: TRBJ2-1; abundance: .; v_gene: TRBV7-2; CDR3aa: CASSLAGLPDNEQFF
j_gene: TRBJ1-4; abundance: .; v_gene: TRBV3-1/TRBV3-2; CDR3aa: CASSYRDRGLRPGNEKLFF
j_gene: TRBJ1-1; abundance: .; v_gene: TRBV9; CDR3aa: CASSIEGQHTEAFF
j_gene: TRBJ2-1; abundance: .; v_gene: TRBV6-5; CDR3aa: CASSLGQGGNEQFF
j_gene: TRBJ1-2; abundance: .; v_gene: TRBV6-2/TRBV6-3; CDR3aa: CASSNRGGYTF
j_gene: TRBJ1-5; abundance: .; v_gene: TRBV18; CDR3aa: CASSPGHNSNQPQHF
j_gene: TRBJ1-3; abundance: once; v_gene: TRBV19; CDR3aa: CASKLQGAGNTIYF
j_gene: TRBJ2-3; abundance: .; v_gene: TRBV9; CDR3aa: CASSVVYGGDTDTQYF
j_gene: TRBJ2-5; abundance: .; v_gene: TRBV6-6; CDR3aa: CASRAPFGQETQYF
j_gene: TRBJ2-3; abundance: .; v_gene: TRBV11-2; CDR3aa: CASSSTGGIVDTQYF
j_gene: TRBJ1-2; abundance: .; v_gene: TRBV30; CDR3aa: CAWSQGGGYTF